This paragraph covers one T cell receptor beta chain sequence. Its antigen is currently unknown. Clones were read by immunoSEQ multiplex PCR, and TCRdb kept only the in-frame ones, dropping some. This sample yields under 150,000 clones, of which roughly 90% are seen a single time; 7.5% to 9.5% belongs to the top ten. The data were obtained in a study of T cell responses to AZD1222 COVID-19 vaccine. The study, taken as a whole, reports: A rise in Spike-specific TCR breadth and depth followed two AZD1222 doses.

The CDR3 runs 14 residues. V was clipped by 3 bases and J by 4 bases; unmatched bases: 3. CDR1 and CDR2 from the germline V gene are SGHTA and FQGNSA. The chain couples TRBV7-2 to TRBJ1-2; 9 bases are a match to TRBD1. This TCR came from an adult in good health. This specimen consisted of peripheral blood, obtained on day 0 of AZD1222 vaccination. As DNA, the CDR3 is TGTGCCAGCAGCTTGGGACAGGGTTTCTATGGCTACACCTTC. Protein: CASSLGQGFYGYTF. The full variable domain, with the rest looked up from reference TRBV7-2 and TRBJ1-2, is GAGVSQSPSNKVTEKGKDVELRCDPISGHTALYWYRQSLGQGLEFLIYFQGNSAPDKSGLPSDRFSAERTGGSVSTLTIQRTQQEDSAVYLCASSLGQGFYGYTFGSGTRLTVV.